This T cell receptor (beta chain) emerged from a study of read filtering for tumor transcriptome and immune sequencing. Whole-study context: Mean patient age was roughly 70 years, range about 47 to 85; around 16 male, around 14 female.

Sampling of bone marrow took place during active disease in every patient. This clonotype showed up many times. What it recognizes is unknown. This CDR3 is built from 14 residues. Germline assignment: CDR1 SGDLS and CDR2 YYNGEE. Trimming at V came to 4 bases and at J to 4 bases, leaving 6 bases not matched to a gene. Overall study results and limits: Correlation between methods rose after single-read clonotypes were removed. Compared with RNA-seq, IR-seq gave much higher clonotype depth and reliability.

The library was built from about 370 ng RNA with molecular barcoded adaptors for alpha/delta and beta/gamma chains. One entry per CDR3 protein, called by TCRdb with MiXCR from the reads. The table records some 140,000 distinct CDR3 sequences, about 12% of them present only once. The sample taken for sequencing was a population of CD138-negative cells sorted from bone marrow. The clonotype comes from a donor at least 40 years old with multiple myeloma. This chain joins TRBV9 and TRBJ2-3, with 7 nucleotides matching TRBD1. This chain's CDR3 is CASSPGTVPDTQYF. The CDR3 DNA sequence: TGTGCCAGCAGCCCGGGGACAGTTCCAGATACGCAGTATTTT.